A selection of T cell receptor beta chains follows, all from one sample in a study of control samples from healthy donors and cancer patients. TCRdb's copy holds only in-frame clones and misses some; the assay was immunoSEQ multiplex PCR. The repertoire includes roughly 190,000 clones, 91% of them detected once, and 1.5% sits in the top ten. Sequencing input: blood. All receptors derive from a woman aged 25 to 39 in good health. The CDR3 runs from the conserved cysteine through the conserved F or W.

13 TRBV5-5 CASSLTGTDTIYF
13 TRBV18 CASSPGGYQPQHF
14 TRBV5-6 CASSLGVSNQPQHF
16 TRBV5-4 CASSRGLAASYNEQFF
14 TRBV5-1 CASSLEGSPEKLFF
12 TRBV6-2/TRBV6-3 CASSYGGYGYTF
15 TRBV5-1 CASSPSGSYLSEQYF
14 TRBV6-2/TRBV6-3 CASSYGSDTDTQYF
16 TRBV28 CASSLPRFRNYNEQFF
17 TRBV25-1 CASSEPGTGTYNSPLHF
14 TRBV7-7 CASGLAGVGGELFF
13 TRBV2 CASSAGHQETQYF
15 TRBV4-2 CASSQTSGSYNEQFF
15 TRBV19 CASSILAAGHQPQHF
14 TRBV5-1 CASSLVAGSYEQYF
16 TRBV7-9 CASSPLLAGLTYEQYF
15 TRBV5-8 CASNRDRSSYNEQFF
16 TRBV11-3 CASSLEGGVMNTEAFF
15 TRBV2 CASSDFRELNYGYTF
14 TRBV27 CASSPGLAGGTQYF
12 TRBV20-1 CSASWGTDTQYF
12 TRBV30 CAWTRMYTEAFF
13 TRBV18 CASSPGGYQPQHF
16 TRBV9 CASSANPGTVNSPLHF
13 TRBV6-5 CASSYSGGTEAFF
13 TRBV12-3/TRBV12-4 CASRGTGNYEQYF
13 TRBV14 CASSQNRGWGYTF
14 TRBV19 CASSGQGAGTEAFF
14 TRBV28 CASQTGGYGNTIYF
13 TRBV24-1 CATFGQGHQPQHF
15 TRBV23-1 CASSQSQGSNYGYTF
10 TRBV29-1 CSVGNQPQHF
16 TRBV5-5 CASSLMSSDASYEQYF
14 TRBV7-3 CASSLTGSNQPQHF
12 TRBV2 CASSEAGDTQYF
16 TRBV21-1 CASSKLRDPPTDTQYF
17 TRBV7-2 CASSLRDRVPGANVLTF
15 TRBV7-3 CASSLTGGPTDTQYF
17 TRBV5-5 CASSLAGTGGSNYGYTF
17 TRBV4-2 CASSQDMDSSGANVLTF
15 TRBV7-2 CASSPQAGSYNEQFF
16 TRBV27 CASRKPGLAGVNEQFF
13 TRBV5-8 CASSLEAYNEQFF